The rows below give T cell receptor beta chains drawn from one sample of a study of OX40 agonist ivuxolimab in advanced cancers. Data came from immunoSEQ multiplex PCR; TCRdb stores just in-frame clones and leaves some out. The sample has around 83,000 clones; approximately 88% are singletons. The source was CD4+ or CD8+ T cells sorted from blood, collected in a trial of the OX40 agonist ivuxolimab. All receptors derive from an adult with an advanced solid tumor such as melanoma, head and neck, liver or kidney cancer. CDR3s include the opening cysteine and the closing phenylalanine or tryptophan. D genes are given only for firm matches. Only part of the rows carry a size: once, few, many, or a class if the clone is expanded.

J gene,D gene,clone size,V gene,CDR3 DNA,CDR3 protein
TRBJ2-1,TRBD2,-,TRBV4-1,TGCGCCAGCAGCCGGGGGGGGAAGCTAGGGAATGAGCAGTTCTTC,CASSRGGKLGNEQFF
TRBJ2-7,-,-,TRBV5-1,TGCGCCAGCAGCATGTACAGGGAGGCCTACGAGCAGTACTTC,CASSMYREAYEQYF
TRBJ1-6,-,-,TRBV5-8,TGTGCCAGCAGCTGGCAAGGGACCAGCTCCTATAATTCACCCCTCCACTTT,CASSWQGTSSYNSPLHF
TRBJ1-5,-,-,TRBV4-3,TGCGCCAGCAGCCAAGATACGGGTCATAGCAATCAGCCCCAGCATTTT,CASSQDTGHSNQPQHF
TRBJ1-1,-,few,TRBV19,TGTGCCAGTAGTCCACAGGGATGGGAGAACACTGAAGCTTTCTTT,CASSPQGWENTEAFF
TRBJ2-7,TRBD2,-,TRBV7-9,TGTGCCAGCAGCTGGGGGGGAACCTACGAGCAGTACTTC,CASSWGGTYEQYF
TRBJ1-1,TRBD1,-,TRBV9,TGTGCCAGCAGCGTACAATCCAGGGGGCGCACTGAAGCTTTCTTT,CASSVQSRGRTEAFF
TRBJ2-5,TRBD2,-,TRBV25-1,TGTGCCAGCAGTGGTAGCGGGAGCTATGAGACCCAGTACTTC,CASSGSGSYETQYF
TRBJ1-2,-,few,TRBV11-3,TGTGCCAGCAGCGGATACGGGGAGACTAACTATGGCTACACCTTC,CASSGYGETNYGYTF
TRBJ2-7,-,-,TRBV7-9,TGTGCCAGCAGCTTAACCATAGAGAGGCAGTACTTC,CASSLTIERQYF
TRBJ2-3,-,once,TRBV27,TGTGCCAGCAGTTTAGGGCCACGAAGGCTGGATACGCAGTATTTT,CASSLGPRRLDTQYF
TRBJ1-6,-,-,TRBV6-1,TGTGCCAGCAGTGCCCGAGAGGGGGGATACTCCTATAATTCACCCCTCCACTTT,CASSAREGGYSYNSPLHF
TRBJ1-2,TRBD1,few,TRBV5-4,TGTGCCAGCAGCCAAGATCAGGGGGTGGGGGACTATGGCTACACCTTC,CASSQDQGVGDYGYTF
TRBJ2-2,TRBD2,-,TRBV29-1,TGCAGCGCTGCAATGGGACTAGCGGGAGTTGGCGGGGAGCTGTTTTTT,CSAAMGLAGVGGELFF
TRBJ2-2,TRBD2,-,TRBV7-9,TGTGCCAGCAGCTCGACTTTAGCGGGAGAGACCGGGGAGCTGTTTTTT,CASSSTLAGETGELFF
TRBJ1-1,-,once,TRBV6-6,TGTGCCAGCAGTCGCGGACGAGTGAGGAACACTGAAGCTTTCTTT,CASSRGRVRNTEAFF
TRBJ2-1,TRBD1,-,TRBV6-5,TGTGCCAGCAGTTACAGGGGACAGAATTCGCATGAGCAGTTCTTC,CASSYRGQNSHEQFF
TRBJ1-5,-,-,TRBV10-3,TGTGCCACCCAGGACCCCAATCAGCCCCAGCATTTT,CATQDPNQPQHF
TRBJ1-3,TRBD1,-,TRBV18,TGTGCCAGCTCACCACGACAGGGCCGTAGCTCTGGAAACACCATATATTTT,CASSPRQGRSSGNTIYF
TRBJ2-1,TRBD2,-,TRBV30,TGTGCCTGGAGTGGCCTACGGGGGGGGAGGGCCTTCGATGAGCAGTTCTTC,CAWSGLRGGRAFDEQFF
TRBJ1-1,-,-,TRBV28,TGTGCCACCCTCCCCGCCGGTAAGAACACTGAAGCTTTCTTT,CATLPAGKNTEAFF
TRBJ1-1,TRBD1,-,TRBV30,TGTGCCTGGAGTTTGCCCGGGACAGTGCTTCTAGAAGCTTTCTTT,CAWSLPGTVLLEAFF
TRBJ1-1,-,-,TRBV6-5,TGTGCCAGCAGTTTTACAGAGAACACTGAAGCTTTCTTT,CASSFTENTEAFF
TRBJ2-1,TRBD2,once,TRBV6-5,TGTGCCAGCAGCCCCCTAGCGGGAGGCGGCAATGAGCAGTTCTTC,CASSPLAGGGNEQFF
TRBJ2-3,TRBD1,-,TRBV29-1,TGCAGCGTAAAACAGGGGGCCGGAGATACGCAGTATTTT,CSVKQGAGDTQYF
TRBJ2-5,-,-,TRBV5-1,TGCGCCAGCAGCTTGCAGGGAGGGACCCAGTACTTC,CASSLQGGTQYF
TRBJ2-6,-,once,TRBV7-3,TGTGCCAGCAGCTTATATGGGGCTCCAAGCTCTGGGGCCAACGTCCTGACTTTC,CASSLYGAPSSGANVLTF
TRBJ1-2,TRBD1,few,TRBV6-5,TGTGCCAGCAGTAAACACGGGACAGTCTTAAGCTACACCTTC,CASSKHGTVLSYTF